Listed here are 2 T cell receptor beta chains from one sample, sequenced in a study of blood T cell repertoires in COVID-19. TCRdb keeps only in-frame clones here, not all; method: immunoSEQ multiplex PCR. The sample has 180,000 or so clones; roughly four fifths are singletons. Sequenced: PBMCs or T cells enriched from blood (not recorded which). Receptor source: a man aged 50-59 years who had recovered from COVID-19.

This chain connects TRBV9 to TRBJ1-6; weak D call: TRBD1 (5 bases). There are 14 residues in the CDR3. The germline V gene has CDR1 SGDLS and CDR2 YYNGEE. Between the trimmed V and J ends, which lost 2 bases and 7 bases, there was a span of 10 bases. CDR3 sequence: CASSVGPENSPLHF. Here the CDR3 DNA reads TGTGCCAGCAGCGTGGGGCCCGAGAATTCACCCCTCCACTTT.

The V call is TRBV9, the J call TRBJ1-5, with TRBD1 matching 7 bases. The junction had 6 bases not matched to a gene; V was cut back by 4 bases and J by 5 bases. This CDR3 spans 14 amino acids. In germline, CDR1 is SGDLS, CDR2 YYNGEE. CDR3 amino acids: CASSQGQSDQPQHF. The CDR3 bases are TGTGCCAGCAGCCAGGGACAGTCAGATCAGCCCCAGCATTTT.